Below are 12 T cell receptor beta chains sequenced from a single sample in a study of CD8 T cells in ankylosing spondylitis. Study conclusions and caveats: Typical of ankylosing spondylitis blood, it appeared, was a TCR beta motif of eight highly homologous variants.

A single record per CDR3 protein comes from TCRdb applying MiXCR to the 5' RACE reads. The sample contains around 490,000 distinct CDR3 sequences, 5.3% of which appear only once. Which antigens these TCRs recognize remains unknown. Input material: blood, either unsorted or a sorted T cell fraction (not recorded which). Receptors originate from a male donor with ankylosing spondylitis.

Concerning this clonotype itself: One base away lies a much larger clone, so this may be a sequencing read error. V and J are TRBV6-2 or TRBV6-3 and TRBJ2-7, with a weak D call TRBD2 (6 bases). CDR1 and CDR2 (germline): MNHEY, SVGEGT. The CDR3 contains 12 residues. Trimming cost V 6 bases and J 8 bases, with 14 bases left between them. The chain's CDR3 is CASREGIHKQYF. CDR3 coding DNA: TGTGCCAGCAGGGAGGGGATCCACAAGCAGTACTTC.

The table lists this clonotype with many counts. This chain joins TRBV29-1 and TRBJ2-1; D unclear. V lost 8 bases and J 9 bases, leaving 20 bases between the germline ends. From germline, CDR1 is SQVTM and CDR2 ANQGSEA. The CDR3 sequence is 13 residues long. CDR3 sequence reads: CSSARQRDGEQFF. DNA of the CDR3: TGCAGCTCTGCGAGGCAGCGCGATGGTGAGCAGTTCTTC.

This clonotype was recorded many times. This rearrangement joins TRBV9 to TRBJ2-2; TRBD1 matches at 10 bases. J gave up 7 bases and V 4 bases, and 7 bases lay outside the gene matches. Germline V lookup: CDR1 SGDLS, CDR2 YYNGEE. The CDR3 has 15 residues. CDR3 coding DNA: TGTGCCAGCAGCTTCCGGACAGGGGGGGACGGGGAGCTGTTTTTT. It codes for CASSFRTGGDGELFF.

In this sample, this clonotype turned up many times. The chain carries TRBV7-9 and TRBJ2-7; 9 bases map to TRBD2. The germline V gene has CDR1 SEHNR and CDR2 FQNEAQ (reference sequence). CDR3 length equals 12 residues. V lost 10 bases, J lost 6 bases, and 7 bases stayed unmatched. CDR3 amino acids: CAIRTSEREQYF. The CDR3, as DNA: TGTGCCATCCGGACTAGCGAACGCGAGCAGTACTTC.

This clonotype was found many times. The chain is built from TRBV20-1 and TRBJ2-1; the match to TRBD2 covers 10 bases. CDR3 length: 17 residues. CDR1 is DFQATT, CDR2 SNEGSKA, per germline (reference sequence). V gave up 6 bases and J gave up 7 bases; unmatched junction bases: 18. The CDR3 DNA sequence: TGCAGTGCCCCAGGGCTAGCGGGAGTACCCCGGGTGAATGAGCAGTTCTTC. This encodes CSAPGLAGVPRVNEQFF.

This clonotype was seen ten or more times. The CDR3 sequence: CASSLDSWNGVNTEAFF. For the CDR3, the DNA is TGTGCCAGCAGCTTAGACTCTTGGAATGGAGTGAACACTGAAGCTTTCTTT. The chain uses TRBV11-2 and TRBJ1-1; D remains unclear. In germline, CDR1 is SGHAT, CDR2 FQNNGV. The CDR3 sequence is 17 residues long. V was shortened by 0 bases and J by 0 bases, with 14 bases between the two germline ends.

This clonotype was recorded at least ten times. The chain is built from TRBV18 and TRBJ2-3; 7 bases fit TRBD1. The CDR3 totals 13 residues. Trimming took 2 bases from V and 12 from J; bases not matched to a gene: 8. Germline V CDR1 and CDR2: KGHSH, LQKENI. CDR3 bases: TGTGCCAGCTCACCAGGGGACAGTACCACCCAGTATTTT. Translating gives CASSPGDSTTQYF.

This clonotype was counted a few times. The chain uses TRBV10-1 and TRBJ2-5; TRBD2 agrees at 11 bases. The CDR3 is 16 amino acids. Per the germline V gene, CDR1 is WNHNN and CDR2 is SYGVQD (reference sequence). V lost 6 bases to trimming and J lost 1 base; unmatched junction nucleotides: 7. The CDR3 DNA follows: TGCGCCAGCAGCGAAACCGGGACTAGCGGCCAAGAGACCCAGTACTTC. Protein: CASSETGTSGQETQYF.

In this sample, this clonotype turned up many times. The chain recombines TRBV20-1 with TRBJ2-3; 8 positions agree with TRBD1. The trim removed 6 bases at V and 2 bases at J, leaving 7 bases unmatched. The germline V gene encodes CDR1 DFQATT and CDR2 SNEGSKA (reference sequence). This CDR3 has 14 amino acids. CDR3 sequence (DNA): TGCAGTGCCGACAGGGGACGGTACACAGATACGCAGTATTTT. Translated: CSADRGRYTDTQYF.

This clonotype has ten or more counts. The rearrangement uses TRBV7-2 and TRBJ2-7, with a tentative D call TRBD2 (5 bases). V dropped 5 bases and J dropped 9 bases, with 20 bases sitting between them. This CDR3 has 14 residues. CDR1 SGHTA and CDR2 FQGNSA come from the germline V gene. The CDR3 here is CASSRDGPFGGQYF. Written as DNA, the CDR3 is TGTGCCAGCAGCCGAGACGGGCCCTTTGGAGGGCAGTACTTC.

This clonotype was seen repeatedly, ten times or more. The rearrangement uses TRBV6-5 and TRBJ2-1; D may be TRBD2 (5 bases). Between the trimmed V and J ends, which lost 1 base and 13 bases, there was a span of 8 bases. The CDR3 is 11 amino acids. Germline V gene lookup returns CDR1 MNHEY and CDR2 SVGAGI. CDR3 sequence reads: CASSYWGDQFF. The DNA of the CDR3 is TGTGCCAGCAGTTACTGGGGAGACCAGTTCTTC.

The chain has TRBV7-6 and TRBJ2-5; TRBD2 matches 11 bases. Trimming at V came to 5 bases and at J to 5 bases, leaving 4 bases not matched to a gene. The germline gives CDR1 SGHVS, CDR2 FNYEAQ. The CDR3 covers 14 residues. The DNA of the CDR3 is TGTGCCAGCAGCCCCACTAGCGGGGGTGAGACCCAGTACTTC. Translation: CASSPTSGGETQYF.